This TCR beta chain was captured by sequencing in a study of spatial heterogeneity in lung cancer. V dropped 4 bases and J dropped 3 bases, with 12 bases sitting between them. From germline, CDR1 is MDHEN and CDR2 SYDVKM. CDR3 size: 14 residues. TCRdb re-called the 5' RACE reads through MiXCR, storing one row per CDR3 protein. The sample carries roughly 39,000 distinct CDR3 sequences, around 5.8% recorded once. Regarding time point: sample taken at primary tumor resection. No cells were sorted before sequencing. The whole RNA sequenced was extracted from tumor, nontumor lung or frozen PBMC. Only a few counts were recorded for this clonotype.

The TCR comes from a male donor with early-stage non-small cell lung cancer. The specimen comprised PBMCs, sampled at surgery. This rearrangement joins TRBV28 to TRBJ1-2; D is ambiguous. The CDR3 DNA follows: TGTGCCAGCAGTTCCCTGGACGGAGACTATGGCTACACCTTC. Encoded protein: CASSSLDGDYGYTF.